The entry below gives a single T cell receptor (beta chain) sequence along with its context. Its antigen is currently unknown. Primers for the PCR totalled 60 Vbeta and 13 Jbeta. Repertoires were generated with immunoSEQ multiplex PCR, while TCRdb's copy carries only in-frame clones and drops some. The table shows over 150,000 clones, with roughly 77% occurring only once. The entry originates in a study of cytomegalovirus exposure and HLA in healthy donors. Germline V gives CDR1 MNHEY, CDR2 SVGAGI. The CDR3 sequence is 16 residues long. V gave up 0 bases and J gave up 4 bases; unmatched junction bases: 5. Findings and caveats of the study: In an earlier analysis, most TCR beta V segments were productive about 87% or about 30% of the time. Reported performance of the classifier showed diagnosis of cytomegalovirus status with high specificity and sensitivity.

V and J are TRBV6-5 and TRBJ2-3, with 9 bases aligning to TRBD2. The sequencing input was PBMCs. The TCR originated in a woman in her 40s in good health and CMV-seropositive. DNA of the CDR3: TGTGCCAGCAGTTACTCGGTTAGCGGGAGTGCAGATACGCAGTATTTT. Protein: CASSYSVSGSADTQYF.